The clone carrying this T cell receptor (beta chain) came up once. What it recognizes is unknown. This sample was taken from a study of lymphopenia after photon versus proton radiotherapy. General study points: Better survival with proton therapy was suggested as possible, not demonstrated. Oligoclonal CD8+ Temra expansion after nadir drove photon patients' diversity drop.

This table comes from immunoSEQ multiplex PCR, and its TCRdb copy is limited to in-frame clones, with some not included. The sample contains 55,000 to 70,000 clones, approximately 91% of which appear only once. The CDR3 extends over 20 amino acids. With V trimmed by 5 bases and J by 1 base, 14 bases remained unmatched. CDR1 is SGHRS and CDR2 is YFSETQ in the germline V gene. The J gene is TRBJ2-5, the V gene TRBV5-1, with 16 positions matching TRBD2. Sequenced material: peripheral blood, taken from a patient treated with photon-based radiotherapy. The receptor comes from a woman between 70 and 85 years old with pancreatic cancer. The CDR3 region has the DNA TGCGCCAGCAGGACAGGTCTATATGGGACTAGCGGGAGGGGCCAAGAGACCCAGTACTTC. This encodes CASRTGLYGTSGRGQETQYF.